A single sample is the source of the 24 T cell receptor beta chains below, sequenced in a study of T cells in Graves' hyperthyroidism and ophthalmopathy. Amplification targeted TCR beta CDR3 regions from RNA transcripts. HTBI primers drove first-round RT-PCR of the TCR CDR3. TCRdb used MiXCR to reprocess the multiplex PCR reads, holding one entry per CDR3 protein. The table lists 140,000 or so distinct CDR3 sequences, less than 25% of them singletons, with about two thirds in the top ten. The specimen sequenced was blood. The source of these receptors is a woman aged 45-65 years with Graves' hyperthyroidism that later progressed to Graves' ophthalmopathy.

This clonotype was seen ten or more times. V is TRBV7-8 and J is TRBJ1-4; no clear D. Between the trimmed V and J ends, which lost 5 bases and 6 bases, there was a span of 7 bases. The CDR3 loop spans 12 amino acids. CDR1 is SGHVS, CDR2 FQNEAQ, per germline. CDR3 protein: CASSIPYEKLFF. Written as DNA, the CDR3 is TGTGCCAGCAGCATACCCTATGAAAAACTGTTTTTT.

This clonotype was seen many times. The CDR3 bases are TGTGCCAGCAGCTTGCAGGAGAATTCACCCCTCCACTTT. It specifies CASSLQENSPLHF. The gene calls are TRBV11-2 and TRBJ1-6; no clear D gene. The CDR3 consists of 13 residues. Per the germline V gene, CDR1 is SGHAT and CDR2 is FQNNGV. V gave up 3 bases and J gave up 7 bases, with 7 bases separating them.

The table lists this clonotype with a few counts. A much larger clone differs from this one at a single base, so this may be a read error. The chain couples TRBV7-3 to TRBJ2-3, with D tentatively TRBD1 (5 bases). The J call may be mistaken, given a closer DNA end match to TRBJ1-5. CDR1 is SGHTA and CDR2 is FQGTGA in the germline V gene. The CDR3 covers 16 residues. CDR3 protein: CASSAKGSGQGDTQHF. DNA for the CDR3: TGTGCCAGCAGCGCAAAGGGGTCGGGGCAGGGAGATACGCAGCATTTT.

In its sample, this clonotype was seen many times. The DNA of the CDR3 is TGTGCCAGCAGCGGCCGGGACAGGGAGTATGGCTACACCTTC. Its protein is CASSGRDREYGYTF. The chain is built from TRBV6-1 and TRBJ1-2; 9 bases agree with TRBD1. The CDR3 is made up of 14 amino acids. Germline values: CDR1 MNHNS, CDR2 SASEGT. With V trimmed by 6 bases and J by 5 bases, 7 bases remained unmatched.

This clonotype was seen many times. The CDR3 bases are TGTGCCAGCACCCTCCGACTAGCGGGAAATGAGCAGTTCTTC. Translated: CASTLRLAGNEQFF. V gene TRBV3-1 combines with J gene TRBJ2-1, with 11 bases aligning to TRBD2. The CDR3 has 14 amino acids. The germline gives CDR1 LGHDT, CDR2 YNNKEL (reference sequence). V gave up 7 bases and J gave up 7 bases; unmatched junction bases: 6.

This clonotype was detected many times. The J gene is TRBJ2-6, the V gene TRBV6-1; D not resolved. Germline assignment: CDR1 MNHNS and CDR2 SASEGT. Trimming shortened V by 8 bases and J by 1 base, and 9 bases separated the two germline ends. The length of the CDR3 is 14 residues. The CDR3 here is CASSVVSGANVLTF. For the CDR3, the DNA is TGTGCCAGCTCAGTAGTTTCTGGGGCCAACGTCCTGACTTTC.

The chain has TRBV2 and TRBJ2-7; 7 bases agree with TRBD1. The CDR3 length is 15 residues. Looked up from germline, CDR1 is SNHLY and CDR2 is FYNNEI. With 6 bases clipped from V and 7 bases from J, the junction kept 15 bases outside the gene matches. The CDR3 reads CASRLWTGAPLEQYF. In DNA, the CDR3 is TGTGCCAGCAGGCTATGGACAGGCGCTCCCCTAGAGCAGTACTTC. Using reference TRBV2 and TRBJ2-7 for the parts outside the CDR3, the full variable domain is EPEVTQTPSHQVTQMGQEVILRCVPISNHLYFYWYRQILGQKVEFLVSFYNNEISEKSEIFDDQFSVERPDGSNFTLKIRSTKLEDSAMYFCASRLWTGAPLEQYFGPGTRLTVT.

This clonotype was found many times. The chain joins TRBV7-3 to TRBJ2-1; maybe TRBD1 (5 bases). The CDR3 covers 13 residues. The germline CDR1 and CDR2 sequences are SGHTA and FQGTGA. The ends were cut back, 3 bases at V and 8 bases at J, with 11 bases in the middle. Here the CDR3 DNA reads TGTGCCAGCAGCTTGGCAGGGAACGATGAGCAGTTCTTC. This translates into CASSLAGNDEQFF.

The gene calls are TRBV6-1 and TRBJ2-6; 8 nucleotides match TRBD1. This CDR3 region has 16 residues. Germline V CDR1 and CDR2: MNHNS, SASEGT. V lost 7 bases to trimming and J lost 4 bases; unmatched junction nucleotides: 9. CDR3 sequence (DNA): TGTGCCAGCACCCGATTAGGACAGGGAGGGGCCAACGTCCTGACTTTC. Protein sequence: CASTRLGQGGANVLTF.

This clonotype was counted at least ten times. The chain uses TRBV3-1 and TRBJ2-5; D might be TRBD2 (6 bases). V was trimmed by 5 bases and J by 4 bases, leaving 17 bases between them. Looked up from germline, CDR1 is LGHDT and CDR2 is YNNKEL (reference sequence). The CDR3 has 15 amino acids. The CDR3 DNA reads TGTGCCAGCAGCGGTGTTAGCGGAAATGGAGAGACCCAGTACTTC. Translating it yields CASSGVSGNGETQYF.

This clonotype occurred many times. CDR3 loop: CASSLGTDVKGAFF. CDR3 bases: TGTGCCAGCTCACTCGGGACGGACGTAAAGGGAGCTTTCTTT. The rearrangement uses TRBV18 and TRBJ1-1; D perhaps matches TRBD1 (5 bases). In germline, CDR1 is KGHSH, CDR2 LQKENI. CDR3 size: 14 residues. V was pared by 4 bases and J by 10 bases, with 19 bases between.

This clonotype was counted at least ten times. The chain combines TRBV5-1 with TRBJ2-7; no clear D gene. This CDR3 contains 12 residues. Germline V gene lookup returns CDR1 SGHRS and CDR2 YFSETQ. V dropped 6 bases and J dropped 2 bases, with 9 bases sitting between them. CDR3 region: CASTPIPYEQYF. CDR3 nucleotide sequence: TGCGCCAGCACACCTATCCCCTACGAGCAGTACTTC.

This clonotype was observed many times. This CDR3 is CAWRRDTEAFF. The CDR3 DNA reads as TGTGCCTGGAGGAGGGACACTGAAGCTTTCTTT. V gene TRBV30 combines with J gene TRBJ1-1; no clear D. Trimming left V 3 bases short and J 3 bases short, with 5 bases between. CDR3 length equals 11 residues. Germline CDR1 reads GTSNPN; CDR2 reads SVGIG (reference sequence).

J is TRBJ2-2 and V is TRBV20-1; the D is unclear. There are 14 residues in the CDR3. V was pared by 3 bases and J by 0 bases, with 8 bases between. In germline, CDR1 is DFQATT, CDR2 SNEGSKA (reference sequence). CDR3 nucleotides: TGCAGTGCTAGGGACCTTTCGAACACCGGGGAGCTGTTTTTT. This codes for CSARDLSNTGELFF.

Concerning this clonotype: This could be a read error, since a much larger clone is one nucleotide away. As DNA, the CDR3 is TGTGCCACCAGGAACCCGGGCGGTCCGGGGTCCTACGAGCAGTACTTC. Translation gives CATRNPGGPGSYEQYF. V is TRBV15 and J is TRBJ2-7, with D possibly matching TRBD2 (5 bases). Germline lookup yields CDR1 LNHNV and CDR2 YYDKDF (reference sequence). V was cut by 6 bases and J by 1 base, with 19 bases left in between. CDR3 size: 16 residues. Full variable domain (missing parts from reference TRBV15 and TRBJ2-7): DAMVIQNPRYQVTQFGKPVTLSCSQTLNHNVMYWYQQKSSQAPKLLFHYYDKDFNNEADTPDNFQSRRPNTSFCFLDIRSPGLGDTAMYLCATRNPGGPGSYEQYFGPGTRLTVT.

The V and J genes are TRBV20-1 and TRBJ2-3; 8 bases fit TRBD2. This CDR3 spans 15 amino acids. CDR1 is DFQATT, CDR2 SNEGSKA, per germline (reference sequence). Germline trimming cut 0 bases from V and 1 base from J; bases unmatched to any gene: 3. CDR3 DNA: TGCAGTGCTAGAGACGGGAGGGGCGGCACAGATACGCAGTATTTT. Protein product: CSARDGRGGTDTQYF.

As to this clonotype: A clone one base away is much larger, so this may be a read error. The chain combines TRBV28 with TRBJ2-7; D gene uncertain. CDR1 MDHEN and CDR2 SYDVKM come from the germline V gene. Trimming removed 8 bases from V and 5 bases from J, with 16 bases in between. The CDR3 totals 13 residues. DNA for the CDR3: TGTGCCAGCCCACCAAGGCAGGCCGACGAGCAGTACTTC. Amino acid sequence: CASPPRQADEQYF.

There are many counts of this clonotype. The chain is built from TRBV5-1 and TRBJ2-1; possibly TRBD1 for D (6 bases). CDR1 and CDR2 from the germline V gene are SGHRS and YFSETQ. The V and J ends lost 1 base and 1 base respectively, with 6 bases between them. This CDR3 comprises 14 residues. This CDR3 reads CASSLRGSYNEQFF. The CDR3 nucleotides read TGCGCCAGCAGCTTGAGGGGGTCCTACAATGAGCAGTTCTTC.

This clonotype was recorded at least ten times. The chain combines TRBV6-1 with TRBJ2-7; D perhaps matches TRBD1 (6 bases). CDR3 length equals 12 residues. CDR1 is MNHNS, CDR2 SASEGT, per germline. V was trimmed by 9 bases and J by 0 bases, leaving 9 bases between them. CDR3 in amino acids: CASGQRSYEQYF. CDR3 sequence (DNA): TGTGCCAGTGGACAGCGCTCCTACGAGCAGTACTTC.

This clonotype came up a few times. The V and J genes are TRBV29-1 and TRBJ2-3, with D perhaps assigned TRBD1 or TRBD2 (5 bases each). V lost 7 bases and J lost 8, with 13 bases in between. The V gene's germline CDR1 is SQVTM and CDR2 ANQGSEA. There are 11 residues in the CDR3. CDR3 sequence: CSGDRDGTQYF. CDR3 coding DNA: TGCAGCGGGGACCGGGACGGTACGCAGTATTTT.

The sample holds many counts of this clonotype. This chain connects TRBV4-1 to TRBJ2-7; 7 bases fit TRBD2. The CDR3 has 15 amino acids. The V and J ends lost 4 bases and 9 bases, in that order; junction bases with no gene match: 15. Germline CDR1 reads MGHRA; CDR2 reads YSYEKL. The CDR3 region has the DNA TGCGCCAGCAGCCGTCCCGCTGGCGGGGGTCCGAGGCAGTACTTC. Translation gives CASSRPAGGGPRQYF.

Many counts were recorded for this clonotype. The chain combines TRBV20-1 with TRBJ2-7; TRBD1 aligns across 10 bases. Unmatched junction bases numbered 11, after V lost 2 bases and J lost 4 bases. Germline CDR1 is DFQATT and CDR2 is SNEGSKA (reference sequence). This CDR3 contains 16 residues. CDR3: CSARLTGGARVYEQYF. DNA for the CDR3: TGCAGTGCTAGATTGACAGGGGGCGCGCGGGTATACGAGCAGTACTTC.

This rearrangement joins TRBV18 to TRBJ2-5; 7 bases agree with TRBD1. V dropped 3 bases and J dropped 8; count of bases not matched to a gene: 6. Germline V CDR1 and CDR2: KGHSH, LQKENI. CDR3 length: 13 residues. This chain's CDR3 is CASSPGQRTTQYF. CDR3 bases: TGTGCCAGCTCACCGGGACAGCGGACTACCCAGTACTTC.

This clonotype was found many times. CDR3 coding DNA: TGTGCCAGCAGATCAGGTGGGGGCGGTCAGCCCCAGCATTTT. It translates to CASRSGGGGQPQHF. The chain uses TRBV28 and TRBJ1-5, with D maybe TRBD1 (6 bases). This CDR3 contains 14 residues. Germline V CDR1 and CDR2: MDHEN, SYDVKM. Trimming pared 6 bases from V and 6 bases from J, leaving 15 bases between.